Listed here are 15 T cell receptor beta chains from one sample, sequenced in a study of shared clonotypes between healthy human individuals. Terminally differentiated effector memory CD45RA+ cells were excluded by CCR7 positive selection of CD45RO-negative cells. Sequenced by immunoSEQ multiplex PCR; TCRdb stores in-frame clones only, minus some. The table shows a few million clones, with about 94% occurring only once. The sequencing sample was made of naive CD8+ T cells from PBMCs. Receptors were obtained from a man between 18 and 35 years old in good health. Some clones in this sample may be carry-over from other donors' samples.

The rearrangement links TRBV11-2 to TRBJ2-1, with a weak D call TRBD1 (6 bases). This CDR3 contains 13 residues. V gave up 5 bases and J gave up 9 bases, with 14 bases separating them. Looked up from germline, CDR1 is SGHAT and CDR2 is FQNNGV. CDR3 bases: TGTGCCAGCAGCCCCCACAGGGCCACTGAGCAGTTCTTC. As protein: CASSPHRATEQFF.

The chain uses TRBV9 and TRBJ1-1, with D perhaps matching TRBD1 (6 bases). The V and J ends lost 0 bases and 6 bases respectively, with 12 bases between them. The germline V gene has CDR1 SGDLS and CDR2 YYNGEE. The CDR3 extends over 14 amino acids. The CDR3 DNA is TGTGCCAGCAGCGTAGTCGCGGGGGCCCCTGAAGCTTTCTTT. Translating it yields CASSVVAGAPEAFF.

The V and J genes are TRBV19 and TRBJ1-2, with D perhaps matching TRBD1 (5 bases). Trimming shortened V by 6 bases and J by 5 bases, and 16 bases separated the two germline ends. Germline V gives CDR1 LNHDA, CDR2 SQIVND (reference sequence). The length of the CDR3 is 14 residues. In DNA form, the CDR3 reads TGTGCCAGTAGGACCCCGGGACCCACGTATGGCTACACCTTC. Translated, it gives CASRTPGPTYGYTF.

The J gene is TRBJ1-2, the V gene TRBV14; 10 positions match TRBD1. Germline lookup yields CDR1 SGHDN and CDR2 FVKESK. There are 14 residues in the CDR3. J lost 6 bases, V lost 3 bases, and 4 bases had no gene match. The CDR3 reads CASSHRTGGHGYTF. The CDR3 bases are TGTGCCAGCAGCCACCGGACAGGGGGGCATGGCTACACCTTC.

This chain links TRBV29-1 with TRBJ2-7, with a possible D match to TRBD1 (6 bases). From germline, CDR1 is SQVTM and CDR2 ANQGSEA. CDR3 size: 16 residues. V was clipped by 3 bases and J by 1 base, with 19 bases between them. This CDR3 reads CSVDYHSEDSSYEQYF. For the CDR3, the DNA is TGCAGCGTTGATTATCACTCGGAGGACAGTTCCTACGAGCAGTACTTC.

The genes are TRBV9 and TRBJ2-5; 8 nucleotides match TRBD2. V shed 3 bases, J shed 1 base, and the junction held 5 bases outside the gene matches. The CDR3 covers 15 residues. Germline assignment: CDR1 SGDLS and CDR2 YYNGEE. The CDR3 spells CASSGGSGTQETQYF. In DNA, the CDR3 is TGTGCCAGCAGCGGGGGTAGCGGGACCCAAGAGACCCAGTACTTC.

The rearrangement links TRBV30 to TRBJ1-2, with D perhaps TRBD1 (6 bases). CDR1 and CDR2 from the germline V gene are GTSNPN and SVGIG (reference sequence). V was pared by 4 bases and J by 5 bases, with 14 bases between. This CDR3 comprises 13 residues. The CDR3, as DNA: TGTGCCTGGAAATCTGGGGGACAATATGGCTACACCTTC. Translation: CAWKSGGQYGYTF.

The gene calls are TRBV5-1 and TRBJ1-5, with 9 positions matching TRBD1. This CDR3 has 14 residues. J was trimmed by 9 bases and V by 0 bases; bases with no gene match: 4. Germline lookup yields CDR1 SGHRS and CDR2 YFSETQ. CDR3 region: CASSLAGTGWPQHF. In DNA form, the CDR3 reads TGCGCCAGCAGCTTGGCTGGGACAGGGTGGCCCCAGCATTTT.

This sequence joins TRBV15 and TRBJ1-5, with D unclear. This CDR3 contains 16 residues. V lost 5 bases and J lost 5, with 19 bases in between. Germline CDR1 LNHNV, CDR2 YYDKDF (reference sequence). The chain's CDR3 is CATSVRRGPTDQPQHF. As DNA, the CDR3 is TGTGCCACCAGCGTAAGACGTGGCCCGACTGATCAGCCCCAGCATTTT.

This chain connects TRBV9 to TRBJ2-7, with 7 bases that match TRBD1. Losses at the gene ends were 4 bases for V and 5 bases for J; bases not matched to a gene: 12. The CDR3 loop spans 15 amino acids. Germline V lookup: CDR1 SGDLS, CDR2 YYNGEE. In nucleotides, the CDR3 is TGTGCCAGCAGCTCGAGGTTACAGGGGTCCGACGAGCAGTACTTC. This sequence encodes CASSSRLQGSDEQYF.

This chain uses TRBV4-2 with TRBJ1-2, with 9 bases aligning to TRBD1. CDR1 LGHNA and CDR2 YNFKEQ come from the germline V gene. The CDR3 is 14 amino acids. The V segment lost 8 bases and the J segment 7 bases; nucleotides outside the gene matches: 11. CDR3: CASHEQGALFGYTF. In nucleotides, the CDR3 is TGTGCCAGCCACGAACAGGGGGCGCTTTTTGGCTACACCTTC.

This rearrangement joins TRBV27 to TRBJ1-3; D call uncertain. The V gene's germline CDR1 is MNHEY and CDR2 SMNVEV (reference sequence). The CDR3 runs to 14 residues. The germline V and J ends were trimmed by 6 bases and 4 bases, with 13 bases remaining between them. The CDR3 DNA is TGTGCCAGCAGACCCCGTTGGGAAGGAAACACCATATATTTT. This codes for CASRPRWEGNTIYF.

The chain recombines TRBV7-9 with TRBJ2-2; 9 bases align to TRBD1. This CDR3 is built from 15 residues. V was clipped by 8 bases and J by 1 base; unmatched bases: 5. Germline assignment: CDR1 SEHNR and CDR2 FQNEAQ (reference sequence). In DNA form, the CDR3 reads TGTGCCAGCCACACAGGGGGCGGGAACACCGGGGAGCTGTTTTTT. Protein sequence: CASHTGGGNTGELFF.

This chain joins TRBV5-1 and TRBJ2-5; possible D gene TRBD1, 6 bases. Per germline, CDR1 SGHRS and CDR2 YFSETQ. Between the trimmed V and J ends, which lost 7 bases and 2 bases, there was a span of 12 bases. This CDR3 is built from 13 residues. The CDR3 coding sequence is TGCGCCAGCCACACAGGGCTACAAGAGACCCAGTACTTC. The encoded protein is CASHTGLQETQYF.

This clone was seen once. The rearrangement uses TRBV7-9 and TRBJ1-1; D not certain. This CDR3 has 15 amino acids. Germline V gives CDR1 SEHNR, CDR2 FQNEAQ (reference sequence). Trimming cost V 0 bases and J 1 base, with 9 bases left between them. CDR3 DNA: TGTGCCAGCAGCTTAGCGGCACAGAAGAACACTGAAGCTTTCTTT. Encoded protein: CASSLAAQKNTEAFF. Full variable domain (rest looked up from reference TRBV7-9 and TRBJ1-1): DTGVSQNPRHKITKRGQNVTFRCDPISEHNRLYWYRQTLGQGPEFLTYFQNEAQLEKSRLLSDRFSAERPKGSFSTLEIQRTEQGDSAMYLCASSLAAQKNTEAFFGQGTRLTVV.